This entry describes one T cell receptor (beta chain). Each sample gave at least 7 million isolated PBMCs. The data derive from a study of blood T cells in healthy people across ages. The second PCR ran about 6 to 11 cycles with a sample-barcoded 5' primer and J-beta primers. In TCRdb, the 5' RACE reads were re-called with MiXCR into one record per CDR3 protein. The sample holds approximately 820,000 distinct CDR3 sequences; 40% to 50% are singletons and the top ten take approximately 19%. The CDR3 has 13 amino acids. CDR1 SGHVS and CDR2 FQNEAQ come from the germline V gene. The sequenced material came from blood. This receptor was obtained from a man in his sixties in good health. This chain uses TRBV7-8 with TRBJ2-5, with unresolved D. Judging by the DNA end, TRBJ2-7 fits better; the J call may be wrong. The CDR3 nucleotides are TGTGCCAGCGCCACGTCCCTGAGGCTCGAGCAGTACTTC. It translates to CASATSLRLEQYF.